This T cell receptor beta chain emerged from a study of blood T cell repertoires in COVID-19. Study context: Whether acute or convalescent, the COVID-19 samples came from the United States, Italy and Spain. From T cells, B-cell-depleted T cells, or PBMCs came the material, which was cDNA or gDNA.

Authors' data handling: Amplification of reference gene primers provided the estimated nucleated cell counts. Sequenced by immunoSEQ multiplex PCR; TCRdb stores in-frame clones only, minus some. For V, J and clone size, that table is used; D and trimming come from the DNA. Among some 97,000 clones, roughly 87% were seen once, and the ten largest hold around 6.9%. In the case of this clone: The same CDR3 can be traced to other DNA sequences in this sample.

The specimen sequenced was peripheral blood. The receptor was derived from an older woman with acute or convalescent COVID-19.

The CDR3 spells CASSLSSGANVLTF. In DNA, the CDR3 is TGTGCCAGCAGCTTAAGTTCGGGGGCCAACGTCCTGACTTTC. The chain links TRBV7-3 to TRBJ2-6, with D unresolved. Trimming shortened V by 1 base and J by 4 bases, and 5 bases separated the two germline ends. From germline, CDR1 is SGHTA and CDR2 FQGTGA. The CDR3 spans 14 residues.